The T cell receptor (beta chain) under discussion was sequenced for a study of T cells expressing NK-cell markers. TCRdb re-called the 5' RACE reads; one entry per CDR3 protein, DNA not given. The repertoire table contains a few hundred thousand distinct CDR3 sequences. Sequenced input: blood T cells: a sorted CD56 or NKG2C T cell subset, CD4+ or CD8+ T cells, or bulk PBMC T cells (not recorded which). The origin of this receptor is a man aged 18-30 years in good health.

This CDR3 reads CSARDGLAERDTQYF. The gene calls are TRBV20-1 and TRBJ2-3; the D gene TCRdb calls, TRBD2, cannot be checked with no DNA. Germline V lookup: CDR1 DFQATT, CDR2 SNEGSKA (reference sequence). The CDR3 has 15 amino acids.